The 12 T cell receptor beta chains reported below all come from one sample, sequenced in a study of blood T cell repertoires in COVID-19. The data were produced by immunoSEQ multiplex PCR, yet TCRdb's version contains in-frame clones alone and is incomplete. The sample yields more than 120,000 clones, around 87% seen once. Sequenced sample: peripheral blood. These receptors originate from a man aged 50 to 60 who had recovered from COVID-19.

The J gene is TRBJ2-3, the V gene TRBV5-6; TRBD1 might be the D (6 bases). V lost 1 base and J lost 4, with 7 bases in between. Germline CDR1 and CDR2: SGHDT and YYEEEE. The CDR3 consists of 13 residues. CDR3 nucleotide sequence: TGTGCCAGCAGCTTGAACAGGGCAGATACGCAGTATTTT. Protein sequence: CASSLNRADTQYF.

V usage is TRBV29-1 and J usage is TRBJ2-3; D unclear. Trimming took off 3 bases at V and 0 bases at J, with 7 bases between the two ends. This CDR3 contains 13 residues. Germline V gene data show CDR1 as SQVTM and CDR2 as ANQGSEA. Here the CDR3 DNA reads TGCAGCGTTGATAGTTCTAGCACAGATACGCAGTATTTT. Its protein product is CSVDSSSTDTQYF.

This clone was found a few times. The gene calls are TRBV6-6 and TRBJ1-2; 9 positions match TRBD1. There are 14 residues in the CDR3. V shed 4 bases, J shed 8 bases, and the junction held 8 bases outside the gene matches. Germline-derived CDR1 and CDR2 are MNHNY and SVGAGI (reference sequence). The CDR3 nucleotides read TGTGCCAGCAGTTCTACAGGGGGCGCAAGCGGCTACACCTTC. Translated, it gives CASSSTGGASGYTF.

The chain carries TRBV18 and TRBJ2-7; 9 nucleotides match TRBD1. This CDR3 spans 14 amino acids. Germline V gene sequence: CDR1 KGHSH, CDR2 LQKENI. After removal of 2 bases from V and 5 bases from J, the junction contained 4 bases not matched to a gene. The CDR3 DNA is TGTGCCAGCTCACCAAGGACAGGGGAGAACGAGCAGTACTTC. Its protein is CASSPRTGENEQYF.

The genes are TRBV4-3 and TRBJ1-2, with a weak D call TRBD1 (5 bases). Per the germline V gene, CDR1 is LGHNA and CDR2 is YSLEER. This CDR3 comprises 14 residues. Trimming stripped 0 bases from V and 4 bases from J, with 9 bases between. The CDR3 DNA is TGCGCCAGCAGCCAAGATTGGACACTCTATGGCTACACCTTC. Translating gives CASSQDWTLYGYTF.

The gene calls are TRBV7-9 and TRBJ2-7; the D gene is possibly TRBD1 (5 bases). V shed 5 bases and J shed 3 bases, with 8 bases lying between them. CDR1 is SEHNR and CDR2 is FQNEAQ in the germline V gene (reference sequence). This CDR3 comprises 12 residues. CDR3 loop: CASSGQGYEQYF. The CDR3 coding sequence is TGTGCCAGCAGCGGTCAGGGCTACGAGCAGTACTTC.

This clone turned up a few times. The rearrangement joins TRBV7-9 to TRBJ1-2; D ambiguous. Germline CDR1 reads SEHNR; CDR2 reads FQNEAQ (reference sequence). Trimming left V 1 base short and J 7 bases short, with 4 bases between. CDR3 length: 11 amino acids. CDR3 sequence reads: CASSLGGGYTF. The DNA for the CDR3 is TGTGCCAGCAGCTTAGGAGGTGGCTACACCTTC.

The CDR3 loop is CASSLTSGGGIDEQFF. DNA of the CDR3: TGTGCCAGCAGCCTAACTAGCGGGGGGGGAATCGATGAGCAGTTCTTC. The chain employs TRBV11-2 and TRBJ2-1; TRBD2 agrees at 13 bases. V was pared by 5 bases and J by 8 bases, with 9 bases of the junction left unmatched. The germline V gene has CDR1 SGHAT and CDR2 FQNNGV. This CDR3 has 16 residues. The variable domain in full, with the rest retrieved from reference TRBV11-2 and TRBJ2-1, is EAGVAQSPRYKIIEKRQSVAFWCNPISGHATLYWYQQILGQGPKLLIQFQNNGVVDDSQLPKDRFSAERLKGVDSTLKIQPAKLEDSAVYLCASSLTSGGGIDEQFFGPGTRLTVL.

This clone was observed a handful of times. The rearrangement joins TRBV11-2 to TRBJ1-5; tentatively, D is TRBD1 (6 bases). The CDR3 totals 15 residues. Germline V gene data show CDR1 as SGHAT and CDR2 as FQNNGV. Trimming left V 4 bases short and J 0 bases short, with 10 bases between. The chain's CDR3 is CASSSGEYSNQPQHF. The CDR3 DNA follows: TGTGCCAGCAGCTCAGGGGAATATAGCAATCAGCCCCAGCATTTT.

CDR3 DNA sequence: TGTGCCAGCAGTAGGACAGACGTGGCGACTGAAGCTTTCTTT. It encodes CASSRTDVATEAFF. V gene TRBV11-2 combines with J gene TRBJ1-1; maybe TRBD1 (6 bases). The CDR3 has 14 amino acids. CDR1 is SGHAT and CDR2 is FQNNGV in the germline V gene. Trimming cost V 6 bases and J 5 bases, with 16 bases left between them. The full variable domain, rest sourced from reference TRBV11-2 and TRBJ1-1, is EAGVAQSPRYKIIEKRQSVAFWCNPISGHATLYWYQQILGQGPKLLIQFQNNGVVDDSQLPKDRFSAERLKGVDSTLKIQPAKLEDSAVYLCASSRTDVATEAFFGQGTRLTVV.

The chain uses TRBV6-5 and TRBJ1-1, with D tentatively TRBD1 (6 bases). Trimming cost V 2 bases and J 5 bases, with 15 bases left between them. The CDR3 contains 15 residues. Germline loops: CDR1 MNHEY, CDR2 SVGAGI. The CDR3: CASSYNTGSWTEAFF. In nucleotides, the CDR3 is TGTGCCAGCAGTTACAATACAGGGAGTTGGACTGAAGCTTTCTTT.

V and J are TRBV2 and TRBJ1-6, with D tentatively TRBD1 (5 bases). CDR3 size: 15 residues. Between the trimmed V and J ends, which lost 4 bases and 9 bases, there was a span of 16 bases. Germline V lookup: CDR1 SNHLY, CDR2 FYNNEI. In DNA form, the CDR3 reads TGTGCCAGCAGTGCCAGCGGGGGGAATGTTTCACCCCTCCACTTT. Translating gives CASSASGGNVSPLHF.